The 10 T cell receptor beta chains given below trace back to one sample, sequenced in a study of identical twins. TCRdb fed the 5' RACE reads into MiXCR, producing one record per CDR3 protein. The data show hundreds of thousands of distinct CDR3 sequences, with 6.1% seen just once and 1.5% to 2% held by the top ten. Sequenced input: naive T cells sorted from blood. The receptors here all came from a man younger than 35 in good health.

There are many counts of this clonotype. This chain uses TRBV29-1 with TRBJ2-3; 10 bases are shared with TRBD1. The CDR3 covers 13 residues. Germline V gene sequence: CDR1 SQVTM, CDR2 ANQGSEA. Losses at the gene ends were 7 bases for V and 5 bases for J; bases not matched to a gene: 6. CDR3 DNA sequence: TGCAGCGGGCGACAGGGGGCTAGAGATACGCAGTATTTT. Translated: CSGRQGARDTQYF.

This clonotype was detected a few times. The rearrangement links TRBV9 to TRBJ2-7; D might be TRBD1 or TRBD2, each matching 6 bases. V was pared by 0 bases and J by 4 bases, with 11 bases between. The CDR3 has 14 residues. The germline V gene has CDR1 SGDLS and CDR2 YYNGEE. In DNA form, the CDR3 reads TGTGCCAGCAGCGTAGGCCGGGGGCAGTACGAGCAGTACTTC. It specifies CASSVGRGQYEQYF. Full variable domain (outside the CDR3, taken from reference TRBV9 and TRBJ2-7): DSGVTQTPKHLITATGQRVTLRCSPRSGDLSVYWYQQSLDQGLQFLIQYYNGEERAKGNILERFSAQQFPDLHSELNLSSLELGDSALYFCASSVGRGQYEQYFGPGTRLTVT.

A few counts support this clonotype. The chain recombines TRBV11-2 with TRBJ2-2; D unclear. The CDR3 spans 15 residues. Trimming stripped 2 bases from V and 4 bases from J, with 11 bases between. Germline assignment: CDR1 SGHAT and CDR2 FQNNGV. This CDR3 is CASSLIRRSTGELFF. CDR3 DNA sequence: TGTGCCAGCAGCTTAATTCGCCGAAGCACCGGGGAGCTGTTTTTT.

At least ten counts were recorded for this clonotype. The chain couples TRBV10-3 to TRBJ1-1, with TRBD1 as a possible D gene (6 bases). The germline gives CDR1 ENHRY, CDR2 SYGVKD. The CDR3 contains 15 residues. V lost 7 bases, J lost 0 bases, and 15 bases lay in between. CDR3 bases: TGTGCCATCAAATCGACAGGCGACTTGAACACTGAAGCTTTCTTT. Translated: CAIKSTGDLNTEAFF.

This clonotype has a handful of counts. The genes are TRBV15 and TRBJ2-5, with TRBD2 matching 8 bases. There are 14 residues in the CDR3. In germline, CDR1 is LNHNV, CDR2 YYDKDF (reference sequence). The V and J ends lost 0 bases and 4 bases, in that order; junction bases with no gene match: 1. The CDR3 region is CATSRDAGGETQYF. As DNA, the CDR3 is TGTGCCACCAGCAGAGATGCGGGAGGAGAGACCCAGTACTTC.

This clonotype occurred many times. The rearrangement uses TRBV20-1 and TRBJ2-1; D gene ambiguous. V was cut by 4 bases and J by 0 bases, with 13 bases left in between. This CDR3 has 15 amino acids. Germline CDR1 and CDR2: DFQATT and SNEGSKA (reference sequence). CDR3 amino acids: CSATWGIDSYNEQFF. CDR3 DNA: TGCAGTGCTACTTGGGGAATAGACTCCTACAATGAGCAGTTCTTC.

This chain uses TRBV14 with TRBJ2-3, with D perhaps assigned TRBD1 or TRBD2 (5 bases each). The CDR3 spans 15 residues. Trimming shortened V by 4 bases and J by 6 bases, and 17 bases separated the two germline ends. Looked up from germline, CDR1 is SGHDN and CDR2 is FVKESK. The CDR3: CASSPGPVVSDTQYF. The CDR3 DNA reads TGTGCCAGCAGCCCGGGACCTGTGGTATCGGATACGCAGTATTTT. Complete variable domain (other parts from reference TRBV14 and TRBJ2-3): EAGVTQFPSHSVIEKGQTVTLRCDPISGHDNLYWYRRVMGKEIKFLLHFVKESKQDESGMPNNRFLAERTGGTYSTLKVQPAELEDSGVYFCASSPGPVVSDTQYFGPGTRLTVL.

This clonotype appeared many times. CDR3 coding DNA: TGCAGTGCTAGTGGTTTCCGGCCCGGGTCCGCAGATACGCAGTATTTT. Translated, it gives CSASGFRPGSADTQYF. The J gene is TRBJ2-3, the V gene TRBV20-1; D is unclear. This CDR3 is built from 16 residues. V shed 3 bases and J shed 4 bases, with 20 bases lying between them. Germline V gene sequence: CDR1 DFQATT, CDR2 SNEGSKA (reference sequence).

This clonotype has at least ten counts. The chain uses TRBV12-3 or TRBV12-4 and TRBJ2-4, with TRBD1 matching 7 bases. CDR3 length: 16 residues. After removal of 6 bases from V and 0 bases from J, the junction contained 8 bases not matched to a gene. The CDR3 nucleotides are TGTGCCAGCAGCTCACAGGGGCCCTTAGCCAAAAACATTCAGTACTTC. Translated: CASSSQGPLAKNIQYF.

This clonotype was found many times. The genes are TRBV29-1 and TRBJ2-4; no reliable D call. CDR1 is SQVTM and CDR2 is ANQGSEA in the germline V gene. The CDR3 extends over 12 amino acids. V was shortened by 3 bases and J by 4 bases, with 7 bases between the two germline ends. The chain's CDR3 is CSVEDPKNIQYF. CDR3 DNA sequence: TGCAGCGTTGAGGATCCAAAAAACATTCAGTACTTC.